This TCR beta chain was retrieved from a study of blood T cell repertoires in COVID-19. On the study more broadly: In each case, the material was cDNA or gDNA derived from T cells, B-cell-depleted T cells, or PBMCs.

Using immunoSEQ multiplex PCR, the repertoire was profiled, and TCRdb retains in-frame clones only, with some absent. The data hold about 430,000 clones, with 80% to 90% observed a single time. The sample comprised PBMCs or T cells enriched from blood (not recorded which). The receptor's source is a man aged 25 to 40 who had recovered from COVID-19.

CDR3 loop: CAWSRSHGTGGPDTQYF. In DNA form, the CDR3 reads TGTGCCTGGAGTCGGAGTCACGGGACAGGGGGCCCAGATACGCAGTATTTT. The J gene is TRBJ2-3, the V gene TRBV30, with TRBD1 identical over 12 bases. There are 17 residues in the CDR3. Germline V gives CDR1 GTSNPN, CDR2 SVGIG (reference sequence). V trimming: 2 bases; J trimming: 4 bases; junction bases outside the gene matches: 10.